Below are 31 T cell receptor beta chains sequenced from a single sample in a study of T cell changes during pregnancy in multiple sclerosis. Profiled with immunoSEQ multiplex PCR; TCRdb holds only in-frame clones, not every one. The table has 60,000 to 85,000 clones, approximately 91% seen once. Sequenced material: peripheral blood, taken in the second trimester of pregnancy. The origin of the receptors is a female donor with multiple sclerosis, enrolled in a pregnancy study.

The chain combines TRBV12-5 with TRBJ2-3; TRBD2 matches at 8 bases. V was pared by 6 bases and J by 1 base, with 0 bases of the junction left unmatched. Germline assignment: CDR1 LGHNT and CDR2 FRNRAP. This CDR3 has 13 residues. The CDR3: CASGTSGTDTQYF. CDR3 coding DNA: TGTGCTAGTGGGACTAGCGGCACAGATACGCAGTATTTT.

The chain is built from TRBV7-9 and TRBJ1-2, with D possibly TRBD1 on 6 matching bases. V lost 1 base and J 4 bases, leaving 19 bases between the germline ends. Germline CDR1 reads SEHNR; CDR2 reads FQNEAQ (reference sequence). The CDR3 runs to 17 residues. CDR3 DNA: TGTGCCAGCAGCTTAGTTGGCGGGGGGCGGAACCTCTATGGCTACACCTTC. Protein sequence: CASSLVGGGRNLYGYTF.

The chain joins TRBV7-6 to TRBJ2-7; D uncertain. The CDR3 extends over 15 amino acids. The germline V gene has CDR1 SGHVS and CDR2 FNYEAQ. Trimming removed 1 base at V and 5 bases at J, with 15 bases between. The CDR3, as DNA: TGTGCCAGCAGCTTAGGGGCCCCTTTATTGAACGAGCAGTACTTC. It yields the protein CASSLGAPLLNEQYF.

This chain connects TRBV7-9 to TRBJ2-7; 8 bases fit TRBD1. The germline V gene has CDR1 SEHNR and CDR2 FQNEAQ (reference sequence). V lost 10 bases and J lost 5; bases outside the gene matches: 7. The CDR3 loop spans 12 amino acids. CDR3 sequence: CATGQGWDEQYF. The CDR3 nucleotides are TGTGCCACAGGACAGGGATGGGACGAGCAGTACTTC.

Only one count was recorded for this clone. This chain joins TRBV19 and TRBJ2-3, with 11 bases aligning to TRBD2. The V segment lost 5 bases and the J segment 2 bases; nucleotides outside the gene matches: 12. Germline V gene lookup returns CDR1 LNHDA and CDR2 SQIVND (reference sequence). The CDR3 consists of 18 residues. Written as DNA, the CDR3 is TGTGCCAGTAGTTTAAGAGTCGGGACTAGCGGAATCACAGATACGCAGTATTTT. It translates to CASSLRVGTSGITDTQYF.

This clone was seen a handful of times. The V and J genes are TRBV9 and TRBJ2-1, with TRBD2 matching over 9 bases. Germline V lookup: CDR1 SGDLS, CDR2 YYNGEE. This CDR3 spans 14 amino acids. The junction had 2 bases not matched to a gene; V was cut back by 0 bases and J by 7 bases. The DNA for the CDR3 is TGTGCCAGCAGCGTAGCTAGCGGGGCAAATGAGCAGTTCTTC. It translates to CASSVASGANEQFF.

The chain couples TRBV6-5 to TRBJ1-3; TRBD1 matches at 7 bases. The germline V gene has CDR1 MNHEY and CDR2 SVGAGI. V gave up 7 bases and J gave up 2 bases; unmatched junction bases: 8. The CDR3 runs 15 residues. CDR3: CASTPGQSTGNTIYF. The CDR3 coding sequence is TGTGCCAGCACCCCGGGACAGTCAACTGGAAACACCATATATTTT.

The rearrangement uses TRBV5-5 and TRBJ1-1; TRBD1 might be the D (5 bases). From germline, CDR1 is SGHKS and CDR2 YYEKEE (reference sequence). The CDR3 loop spans 16 amino acids. V lost 4 bases to trimming and J lost 4 bases, with 20 bases between them. The CDR3 sequence: CASSIGRAGLFTEAFF. The CDR3 DNA follows: TGTGCCAGCAGCATCGGGCGCGCAGGGCTTTTCACTGAAGCTTTCTTT.

The chain joins TRBV7-9 to TRBJ1-5; D ambiguous. This CDR3 is 13 amino acids long. Trimming removed 2 bases at V and 5 bases at J, with 7 bases between. Germline V gene lookup returns CDR1 SEHNR and CDR2 FQNEAQ (reference sequence). The chain's CDR3 is CASSLNQDQPQHF. The CDR3 DNA follows: TGTGCCAGCAGCTTAAACCAGGATCAGCCCCAGCATTTT.

The V gene is TRBV11-3, the J gene TRBJ2-1; D remains unclear. The CDR3 consists of 18 residues. Deletions cut 0 bases from V and 0 bases from J, with 15 bases between. Germline lookup yields CDR1 SGHNT and CDR2 YENEEA. The CDR3 loop is CASSLDQSGTGSYNEQFF. As DNA, the CDR3 is TGTGCCAGCAGCTTAGATCAGTCAGGCACCGGCTCCTACAATGAGCAGTTCTTC.

J is TRBJ1-1 and V is TRBV29-1; TRBD1 agrees at 12 bases. In germline, CDR1 is SQVTM, CDR2 ANQGSEA. The CDR3 runs to 17 residues. V lost 5 bases to trimming and J lost 4 bases; unmatched junction nucleotides: 14. This CDR3 is CSVIGGTGGAGVTEAFF. The CDR3 DNA reads TGCAGCGTTATAGGTGGGACAGGGGGCGCCGGTGTCACTGAAGCTTTCTTT.

The chain combines TRBV11-3 with TRBJ2-7; maybe TRBD1 (8 bases). The germline gives CDR1 SGHNT, CDR2 YENEEA. CDR3 length equals 15 residues. V shed 5 bases and J shed 4 bases, with 18 bases lying between them. CDR3 sequence reads: CASSGGVRGPYEQYF. CDR3 nucleotides: TGTGCCAGCAGCGGGGGGGTCAGGGGGCCGTACGAGCAGTACTTC.

The chain combines TRBV2 with TRBJ1-4, with D perhaps TRBD1 (5 bases). V dropped 2 bases and J dropped 8 bases, with 15 bases sitting between them. The CDR3 contains 15 residues. CDR1 and CDR2 (germline): SNHLY, FYNNEI. The CDR3 loop reads CASSEPRAGWEKLFF. The CDR3 DNA sequence: TGTGCCAGCAGTGAACCCCGGGCAGGGTGGGAAAAACTGTTTTTT.

This chain joins TRBV14 and TRBJ2-7, with 7 bases matching TRBD2. Germline values: CDR1 SGHDN, CDR2 FVKESK. The V gene end was trimmed by 4 bases and the J gene end by 5 bases; junction bases not matched to a gene: 14. The CDR3 consists of 16 residues. CDR3 residues: CASSLLTSVPGHEQYF. The CDR3 DNA reads TGTGCCAGCAGCCTCCTCACTAGCGTACCAGGGCACGAGCAGTACTTC.

The rearrangement uses TRBV30 and TRBJ1-2; 8 bases map to TRBD1. Per germline, CDR1 GTSNPN and CDR2 SVGIG (reference sequence). The length of the CDR3 is 14 residues. V dropped 1 base and J dropped 7; count of bases not matched to a gene: 8. CDR3 amino acids: CAWSESGGYGGYTF. In DNA, the CDR3 is TGTGCCTGGAGTGAATCAGGGGGCTATGGTGGCTACACCTTC.

The chain employs TRBV5-6 and TRBJ2-3, with a weak D call TRBD1 (5 bases). This CDR3 has 14 residues. The germline V gene encodes CDR1 SGHDT and CDR2 YYEEEE. Trimming shortened V by 6 bases and J by 2 bases, and 13 bases separated the two germline ends. As DNA, the CDR3 is TGTGCCAGCAACCCGCAGGGTAACACAGATACGCAGTATTTT. As protein: CASNPQGNTDTQYF.

The V and J genes are TRBV28 and TRBJ2-7; D gene ambiguous. The CDR3 is made up of 12 amino acids. Trimming shortened V by 4 bases and J by 3 bases, and 7 bases separated the two germline ends. The germline CDR1 and CDR2 sequences are MDHEN and SYDVKM. The DNA of the CDR3 is TGTGCCAGCAGTTCTCTAGTCTACGAGCAGTACTTC. It translates to CASSSLVYEQYF.

V gene TRBV19 combines with J gene TRBJ2-7; a weak D match, TRBD1 (6 bases). Germline V gene lookup returns CDR1 LNHDA and CDR2 SQIVND (reference sequence). V was trimmed by 3 bases and J by 4 bases, leaving 16 bases between them. CDR3 size: 15 residues. CDR3 nucleotide sequence: TGTGCCAGTAGTATTAAGTCCCGGGACATGTACGAGCAGTACTTC. Its translation: CASSIKSRDMYEQYF.

The chain joins TRBV19 to TRBJ2-7; D perhaps matches TRBD2 (5 bases). Trimming cost V 5 bases and J 1 base, with 15 bases left between them. CDR1 LNHDA and CDR2 SQIVND come from the germline V gene (reference sequence). The CDR3 length is 15 residues. CDR3 bases: TGTGCCAGTAGTCTATCCTTAGGGAGTTCCTACGAGCAGTACTTC. It codes for CASSLSLGSSYEQYF.

The chain carries TRBV6-4 and TRBJ2-1; TRBD2 agrees at 7 bases. The ends lost 8 bases at V and 10 bases at J; junction bases unmatched: 14. Germline CDR1 MRHNA, CDR2 SNTAGT. This CDR3 comprises 14 residues. DNA for the CDR3: TGTGCCAGCTCACGGGACTACGAGGTACGGGAGCAGTTCTTC. Its protein is CASSRDYEVREQFF.

Here the CDR3 reads CASSLGQGLYNSPLHF. CDR3 bases: TGTGCCAGCAGCTTAGGCCAGGGGCTATATAATTCACCCCTCCACTTT. This chain uses TRBV7-2 with TRBJ1-6; D might be TRBD1 (6 bases). The V gene's germline CDR1 is SGHTA and CDR2 FQGNSA. Trimming shortened V by 1 base and J by 4 bases, and 11 bases separated the two germline ends. The CDR3 totals 16 residues.

This clone was seen once. V is TRBV18 and J is TRBJ2-3, with 8 positions matching TRBD2. The V gene end was trimmed by 0 bases and the J gene end by 7 bases; junction bases not matched to a gene: 9. Per germline, CDR1 KGHSH and CDR2 LQKENI. The CDR3 contains 16 residues. DNA of the CDR3: TGTGCCAGCTCACCACCGCGGGAGGCCCTTTTGAATACGCAGTATTTT. It codes for CASSPPREALLNTQYF.

The table lists this clone with a few counts. The CDR3 loop is CASSLPLDGGSGNTIYF. In DNA form, the CDR3 reads TGTGCCAGCAGCCTCCCTTTAGACGGAGGCTCTGGAAACACCATATATTTT. The chain employs TRBV5-4 and TRBJ1-3, with D hard to call. The V gene's germline CDR1 is SGHNT and CDR2 YYREEE (reference sequence). V was cut by 4 bases and J by 0 bases, with 17 bases left in between. The CDR3 spans 17 residues.

With respect to this clone: Within the sample, other DNA sequences also encode this same CDR3. This chain links TRBV9 with TRBJ1-1; D not certain. The V gene's germline CDR1 is SGDLS and CDR2 YYNGEE. Trimming removed 4 bases at V and 0 bases at J, with 16 bases between. The CDR3 covers 16 residues. DNA of the CDR3: TGTGCCAGCAGCACCCCGAGAGGTGGATTGAACACTGAAGCTTTCTTT. It is translated as CASSTPRGGLNTEAFF. Filled out from reference TRBV9 and TRBJ1-1, the complete variable domain reads DSGVTQTPKHLITATGQRVTLRCSPRSGDLSVYWYQQSLDQGLQFLIQYYNGEERAKGNILERFSAQQFPDLHSELNLSSLELGDSALYFCASSTPRGGLNTEAFFGQGTRLTVV.

The chain links TRBV7-7 to TRBJ2-5; the match to TRBD2 covers 11 bases. CDR3 length equals 17 residues. Looked up from germline, CDR1 is SSHAT and CDR2 is FNYEAQ (reference sequence). Trimming at V came to 2 bases and at J to 1 base, leaving 6 bases not matched to a gene. The DNA for the CDR3 is TGTGCCAGCAGCTTACACGGTGGACTAGCGGGCCAAGAGACCCAGTACTTC. Translating it yields CASSLHGGLAGQETQYF.

This chain uses TRBV14 with TRBJ2-7; D might be TRBD1 (5 bases). The V end lost 4 bases, the J end lost 4 bases, and 11 bases lay between the germline ends. Germline CDR1 SGHDN, CDR2 FVKESK. The CDR3 has 13 amino acids. The CDR3 here is CASSPLDTYEQYF. The CDR3 region has the DNA TGTGCCAGCAGCCCCTTGGACACTTACGAGCAGTACTTC. The entire variable domain, with the rest obtained from reference TRBV14 and TRBJ2-7, is as follows: EAGVTQFPSHSVIEKGQTVTLRCDPISGHDNLYWYRRVMGKEIKFLLHFVKESKQDESGMPNNRFLAERTGGTYSTLKVQPAELEDSGVYFCASSPLDTYEQYFGPGTRLTVT.

This sequence joins TRBV15 and TRBJ1-2; D remains ambiguous. In germline, CDR1 is LNHNV, CDR2 YYDKDF (reference sequence). The CDR3 covers 13 residues. V was pared by 3 bases and J by 2 bases, with 7 bases between. In DNA, the CDR3 is TGTGCCACCAGCAGGGAGGGAAACTATGGCTACACCTTC. This codes for CATSREGNYGYTF.

The gene calls are TRBV12-5 and TRBJ2-2; possible D gene TRBD1, 5 bases. This CDR3 comprises 14 residues. Trimming cost V 4 bases and J 7 bases, with 13 bases left between them. The germline V gene encodes CDR1 LGHNT and CDR2 FRNRAP. In DNA, the CDR3 is TGTGCTAGTGGTTCCTCGGACGGACACGGGGAGCTGTTTTTT. Amino acid sequence: CASGSSDGHGELFF.

V usage is TRBV5-5 and J usage is TRBJ1-2, with D perhaps TRBD1 (6 bases). Germline V CDR1 and CDR2: SGHKS, YYEKEE (reference sequence). The germline V and J ends were trimmed by 2 bases and 6 bases, with 8 bases remaining between them. This CDR3 has 12 residues. CDR3 protein: CASSFNRDGYTF. CDR3 coding DNA: TGTGCCAGCAGCTTTAACAGGGATGGCTACACCTTC.

The chain carries TRBV4-1 and TRBJ1-1; D is undetermined. The CDR3 contains 13 residues. V was trimmed by 2 bases and J by 4 bases, leaving 8 bases between them. The germline gives CDR1 MGHRA, CDR2 YSYEKL. The CDR3 bases are TGCGCCAGCAGCCAACAAAGCGGCACTGAAGCTTTCTTT. Protein: CASSQQSGTEAFF.

This clone was seen once. V gene TRBV6-1 combines with J gene TRBJ1-2, with a tentative D call TRBD1 (5 bases). In germline, CDR1 is MNHNS, CDR2 SASEGT. Trimming removed 2 bases from V and 8 bases from J, with 9 bases in between. The CDR3 totals 12 residues. The CDR3: CASSELRQGYTF. The CDR3, as DNA: TGTGCCAGCAGTGAACTCAGACAGGGCTACACCTTC.